This paragraph covers one TCR beta chain sequence. Its binding antigen is unknown. No base qualities exist here, and no much larger clone lies one base off it. In the prospective study, participants were about 18 to 95 years old, resided in around 25 geographic areas of the United States, and were enrolled through a virtual design. In the prospective study, cohorts were assigned on the basis of participant-reported clinical history obtained from a screening survey and a study questionnaire. Recovered participants in ImmuneRACE Cohort 3 were defined by two consecutive negative NP/OP PCR tests, clearance by a healthcare professional, or resolution of symptoms. In the prospective study, mobile phlebotomists collected whole blood, serum and a nasopharyngeal or oropharyngeal swab from each participant. Participants in the prospective study had the option to provide additional blood draws and questionnaires over a roughly two-month period. Before DNA extraction, prospective study blood samples were shipped either frozen or at room temperature.

TCRbeta CDR3 regions were amplified from genomic DNA by means of the immunoSEQ Assay, a bias-controlled multiplex PCR. As for the authors' bioinformatics: The number of nucleated cells in each sample was estimated by amplification of reference gene primers within the assay. To quantify the absolute abundance of each unique TCRbeta CDR3 rearrangement, sequence reads were collapsed and filtered. Productive Simpson clonality was computed per sample as the square root of Simpson's diversity index over productive rearrangements. TCRdb provides this immuneACCESS table in a form limited to in-frame rearrangements. Some clones are lacking; in checked studies, under half of them reflect an unresolved V gene, and why the rest are absent is not known. V, J and clone size reflect that table, while D and trimming were determined from the DNA. The sample table lists a few hundred thousand clones, roughly 87% of them with a count of one. The top ten hold about 6% of the sample.

This record comes from a study of blood T cell repertoires in COVID-19 (dated by TCRdb to about 2020). For the study in its entirety: Collaborator samples came from the United States, Italy and Spain and covered acute and convalescent phases of COVID-19. The prospective study material was composed of cDNA or gDNA derived from T cells, B-cell-depleted T cells, or PBMCs. Subjects who had been exposed to COVID-19, were actively infected with it, or had recovered from it provided the deeply sampled blood TCRbeta repertoires that made up the dataset. The repertoires were released in a freely available public database intended as a resource for research on the immune response to SARS-CoV-2. The samples were drawn from the first 160 participants of the ongoing ImmuneRACE study and from 1,254 subjects provided by 6 global collaborators. Nearly every sample came with metadata listing a de-identified subject ID, COVID-19 status, age in years and sex. Where available, HLA class I and class II types were obtained from metadata supplied by the sample provider rather than from assay-based typing. Overall results and qualifications from the work: How much clinical and demographic metadata was included differed by source and by participant, and the metadata was provided uncurated.

The germline V gene provides CDR1 SQVTM and CDR2 ANQGSEA. V trim: 6 bases; J trim: 9 bases; unmatched bases: 7. From cysteine to phenylalanine, the CDR3 is 13 amino acids long. CDR3 DNA is the only sequence kept; it has 39 bases, read in frame from the first base. Input material: PBMCs or T cells enriched from blood (not recorded which). Rearrangement joined TRBV29-1 to TRBJ2-1; 11 bases in the middle match TRBD1. The clonotype was recovered from a woman under 40 who had recovered from COVID-19. The CDR3 in this case is CSVAGTGGGEQFF. The DNA reads TGCAGCGTGGCCGGGACAGGGGGTGGTGAGCAGTTCTTC.